This TCR beta chain was sequenced in a study of blood T cell repertoires in COVID-19. Germline V gene data show CDR1 as SNHLY and CDR2 as FYNNEI. The CDR3 consists of 16 residues. Deletions cut 4 bases from V and 2 bases from J, with 16 bases between. Sequencing used immunoSEQ multiplex PCR; TCRdb keeps in-frame clones, though not all of them. This sample carries about 280,000 clones, 88% of them seen once, and the ten largest clones take about 11%. The sequencing sample was made of peripheral blood. This receptor was taken from a woman younger than 45 with COVID-19, enrolled during active disease. This chain links TRBV2 with TRBJ2-3; tentatively, D is TRBD1 (5 bases). CDR3 in DNA: TGTGCCAGCAGTGGCTCGTATAGACAGTCCACAGATACGCAGTATTTT. Its translation is CASSGSYRQSTDTQYF.